One and the same sample provided the 3 T cell receptor beta chains below, sequenced in a study of blood T cells in healthy people across ages. The use of a sample-barcoded 5' primer and a J-beta primer mix characterized a second PCR of roughly 7 to 11 cycles. TCRdb re-called the 5' RACE reads through MiXCR, storing one row per CDR3 protein. The sample holds hundreds of thousands of distinct CDR3 sequences, just over 55% seen once. The sequenced material came from blood. These receptor sequences come from a middle-aged man in good health.

The table lists this clonotype with a few counts. V usage is TRBV7-9 and J usage is TRBJ2-1; no reliable D call. The CDR3 covers 13 residues. Per the germline V gene, CDR1 is SEHNR and CDR2 is FQNEAQ (reference sequence). V shed 3 bases and J shed 10 bases, with 13 bases lying between them. This chain's CDR3 is CASSFIGLGEQFF. In DNA, the CDR3 is TGTGCCAGCAGCTTCATTGGGCTAGGGGAGCAGTTCTTC.

V gene TRBV25-1 combines with J gene TRBJ2-7; 14 nucleotides align to TRBD2. V shed 2 bases, J shed 6 bases, and the junction held 6 bases outside the gene matches. The CDR3 has 16 residues. Germline assignment: CDR1 MGHDK and CDR2 SYGVNS. CDR3 residues: CASSEAGTSGRREQYF. CDR3 nucleotide sequence: TGTGCCAGCAGTGAAGCCGGGACTAGCGGGAGACGCGAGCAGTACTTC.

V gene TRBV5-4 combines with J gene TRBJ2-1, with 11 bases that match TRBD2. J was trimmed by 2 bases and V by 3 bases; bases with no gene match: 4. The CDR3 loop spans 16 amino acids. The germline gives CDR1 SGHNT, CDR2 YYREEE (reference sequence). The CDR3, as DNA: TGTGCCAGCAGCTGGGGGGGACTAGCGGCCTACAATGAGCAGTTCTTC. Its protein product is CASSWGGLAAYNEQFF.